Listed below are T cell receptor beta chains from one sample, sequenced in a study of blood T cells in healthy people across ages. Using its own MiXCR run on the 5' RACE reads, TCRdb lists one record per CDR3 protein. The table has 1,500,000 or so distinct CDR3 sequences, 59% seen once; the top ten hold roughly 7%. The sample taken for sequencing was blood. The receptors derive from a man aged 18 to 30 in good health. The CDR3 runs from the conserved cysteine through the conserved F or W. D genes are given only for firm matches. Clone size is shown for a subset of rows, as once, few, many or a class of expanded clone.

>TRBJ2-2|TRBV20-1|NA|NA
TGCAGTGCGGGACCTAGCGCCGGGGAGCTGTTTTTT
CSAGPSAGELFF
>TRBJ2-3|TRBV14|NA|NA
TGTGCCAGCAGCCAAGATTCGGCTAGAGCAGATACGCAGTATTTT
CASSQDSARADTQYF
>TRBJ1-1|TRBV5-1|NA|NA
TGCGCCAGCAGCTTGGTTCCGTTGAACACTGAAGCTTTCTTT
CASSLVPLNTEAFF
>TRBJ2-1|TRBV10-3|once|NA
TGTGCCATCGGAGACTACGGGTTTGATGAGCAGTTCTTC
CAIGDYGFDEQFF
>TRBJ2-5|TRBV4-2|NA|NA
TGTGCCAGCAGCCAAGAGCCGGGGGCGGGAGCTAAACAAGAGACCCAGTACTTC
CASSQEPGAGAKQETQYF
>TRBJ2-7|TRBV20-1|NA|TRBD2
TGCAGTGCTAGCCCTAGCGGTGACAACTACGAGCAGTACTTC
CSASPSGDNYEQYF
>TRBJ1-5|TRBV2|NA|NA
TGTGCCAGCAGTGAACTTCCCACATCGGGGGGCAATCAGCCCCGGCATTTT
CASSELPTSGGNQPRHF
>TRBJ2-3|TRBV2|NA|TRBD2
TGTGCCAGCAGTCAAAAGCCTAGCGGGACCACCACAGATACGCAGTATTTT
CASSQKPSGTTTDTQYF
>TRBJ2-7|TRBV2|few|TRBD2
TGTGCCAGCAGACAACCGGGACTAGCCTACGAGCAGTACTTC
CASRQPGLAYEQYF
>TRBJ2-2|TRBV7-2|NA|NA
TGTGCCAGCAGCATAACATCCGGGGAGCTGTTTTTT
CASSITSGELFF
>TRBJ1-2|TRBV4-1|few|NA
TGCGCCAGCAGCCAGCTACAGAATGGCTACACCTTC
CASSQLQNGYTF
>TRBJ2-5|TRBV11-2|NA|NA
TGTGCCAGCAGCTTAGGACCCAGTACCGCGGGGACCCAGTACTTC
CASSLGPSTAGTQYF
>TRBJ2-2|TRBV4-3|many|NA
TGCGCCAGCAGAAACACCGGGGAGCTGTTTTTT
CASRNTGELFF
>TRBJ1-2|TRBV29-1|NA|NA
TGCAGCGTTGGAATCCAATCTACGGGGAATGGCTACACCTTC
CSVGIQSTGNGYTF
>TRBJ2-1|TRBV28|NA|NA
TGTGCCAGCAGTTTACGATCTGGGCCCCTTTACAATGAGCAGTTCTTC
CASSLRSGPLYNEQFF
>TRBJ2-4|TRBV5-6|NA|TRBD1
TGTGCCAGCAGCTTGGTTCGCCAGGGGGTGGACATTCAGTACTTC
CASSLVRQGVDIQYF
>TRBJ2-7|TRBV11-1|NA|NA
TGTGCCAGCAGCGCCGGACAGTTTTACCGCTACGAGCAGTACTTC
CASSAGQFYRYEQYF
>TRBJ2-1|TRBV3-1|NA|TRBD2
TGTGCCAGCAGCCAAGTCATAGCGGGAGGGCAGAATGAGCAGTTCTTC
CASSQVIAGGQNEQFF
>TRBJ2-3|TRBV20-1|NA|NA
TGCAGTGCTCCCGTTTCCGGGAGTGGTTTAGATACGCAGTATTTT
CSAPVSGSGLDTQYF
>TRBJ1-1|TRBV20-1|few|NA
TGCAGTGCTAGAGATCCCTGGGCAGGTATGAACACTGAAGCTTTCTTT
CSARDPWAGMNTEAFF
>TRBJ2-3|TRBV6-2/TRBV6-3|NA|TRBD2
TGTGCCAGCAGTTTGCGACGGGGGGACTCAGATACGCAGTATTTT
CASSLRRGDSDTQYF
>TRBJ1-1|TRBV13|NA|TRBD1
TGTGCCAGCTACAGGGGGCCCTTCGAGAACACTGAAGCTTTCTTT
CASYRGPFENTEAFF
>TRBJ1-2|TRBV5-1|few|NA
TGCGCCAGCAGACCGACAGATAACTATGGCTACACCTTC
CASRPTDNYGYTF
>TRBJ2-7|TRBV2|NA|NA
TGTGCCAGCAGCCCGGAGGGGGCGAGGGGGGATGAGCAGTACTTC
CASSPEGARGDEQYF
>TRBJ1-5|TRBV2|NA|TRBD1
TGTGCCAGCAGCGCGGCTGGACAGGGGGGTCATCAGCCCCAGCATTTT
CASSAAGQGGHQPQHF
>TRBJ2-7|TRBV5-1|NA|TRBD2
TGCGCCAGCAGCTTGAGCACTAGCGGGTTTAACGAGCAGTACTTC
CASSLSTSGFNEQYF
>TRBJ1-1|TRBV6-2/TRBV6-3|many|NA
TGTGCCAGCAACTTACAGGGCTCGACTGAAGCTTTCTTT
CASNLQGSTEAFF
>TRBJ2-7|TRBV29-1|few|TRBD1
TGCAGCGTTGCAGGGGGCGCTGGGAAGCAGTACTTC
CSVAGGAGKQYF
>TRBJ2-3|TRBV9|few|NA
TGTGCCAGCAGCGGAAGCGGAACATCAGATACGCAGTATTTT
CASSGSGTSDTQYF
>TRBJ2-5|TRBV6-5|NA|NA
TGTGCCAGCAGTTACGCGTCGAAAGAGACCCAGTACTTC
CASSYASKETQYF
>TRBJ2-4|TRBV6-1|NA|NA
TGTGCCAGCAGTGAAATTTTGGTTGAGGTCAAAAACATTCAGTACTTC
CASSEILVEVKNIQYF
>TRBJ2-4|TRBV4-3|few|NA
TGCGCCAGCAGCCAAGATGGCGGGGCCAAAAACATTCAGTACTTC
CASSQDGGAKNIQYF
>TRBJ2-7|TRBV7-9|few|TRBD2
TGTGCCAGCAGCGGCGCTCCGCTCATAGCGGGGGGGCTAAACTACGAGCAGTACTTC
CASSGAPLIAGGLNYEQYF
>TRBJ2-1|TRBV30|NA|NA
TGTGCCTCCCGCGGTTTGGTTGAGCAGTTCTTC
CASRGLVEQFF
>TRBJ2-2|TRBV4-2|few|TRBD2
TGTGCCAGCAGCCAAGTCTCCCCTTTAGGCCTAGCGGTTATTCCCGGGGAGCTGTTTTTT
CASSQVSPLGLAVIPGELFF
>TRBJ2-5|TRBV25-1|few|NA
TGTGCCAGCAGCGGGCCCAGGGGTAATGAAGAGACCCAGTACTTC
CASSGPRGNEETQYF
>TRBJ2-7|TRBV7-6|NA|NA
TGTGCCAGCAGCCCGGGACCCATAGGCTACGAGCAGTACTTC
CASSPGPIGYEQYF
>TRBJ2-7|TRBV3-1|NA|NA
TGTGCCAGCAGCCAAGCGAACGGGGAAGGGAACGAGCAGTACTTC
CASSQANGEGNEQYF
>TRBJ2-4|TRBV30|NA|TRBD2
TGTGCCTGGAGACCCCGGGCTAGCGGGAATCTCATTCAGTACTTC
CAWRPRASGNLIQYF
>TRBJ1-1|TRBV7-8|NA|NA
TGTGCCAGCAGCTTTATTAGGGGGGGGTCAGACACTGAAGCTTTCTTT
CASSFIRGGSDTEAFF
>TRBJ2-1|TRBV7-9|NA|NA
TGTGCCAGCAGCTTAGAGGGAGCAGGCGGGTCCTACAATGAGCAGTTCTTC
CASSLEGAGGSYNEQFF
>TRBJ1-1|TRBV6-2/TRBV6-3|NA|NA
TGTGCCAGCAGTTCTACCCACAGGGTCACTGAAGCTTTCTTT
CASSSTHRVTEAFF
>TRBJ2-5|TRBV9|NA|NA
TGTGCCAGCAGCGTAGTTGGGGCTAGCAGAAAAGAGACCCAGTACTTC
CASSVVGASRKETQYF
>TRBJ2-4|TRBV6-2/TRBV6-3|NA|NA
TGTGCCAGCAAAAATGCAGGGTTGGCCAAAAACATTCAGTACTTC
CASKNAGLAKNIQYF
>TRBJ1-2|TRBV20-1|NA|NA
TGCAGTGCTGTTCTGACACCGTCTCTAATCGGCTACACCTTC
CSAVLTPSLIGYTF
>TRBJ2-7|TRBV4-2|NA|NA
TGTGCCAGCAGCCAGGTGGGACACTCGAGCTCCTACGAGCAGTACTTC
CASSQVGHSSSYEQYF
>TRBJ2-5|TRBV7-9|NA|NA
TGTGCCAGCAGCCCGGACGCCGGGGAGAGAGAGCAGTACTTC
CASSPDAGEREQYF
>TRBJ2-3|TRBV25-1|NA|TRBD1
TGTGCCAGCAGTGGGGGACAGGGGTACACAGATACGCAGTATTTT
CASSGGQGYTDTQYF
>TRBJ2-5|TRBV7-8|NA|TRBD2
TGTGCCAGCAGCCCAATCATAGGACTAGCTGTGACCCAGTACTTC
CASSPIIGLAVTQYF
>TRBJ1-5|TRBV27|NA|NA
TGTGCCAGCGGCCGGGGGCCCAGCAATCAGCCCCAGCATTTT
CASGRGPSNQPQHF
>TRBJ2-2|TRBV3-1|NA|NA
TGTGCCAGCAGCCAAGTGTCCTCTAATGGGGAGCTGTTTTTT
CASSQVSSNGELFF
>TRBJ2-2|TRBV6-2/TRBV6-3|NA|NA
TGTGCCAGCAGTCGAGACGGGGAGCTGTTTTTT
CASSRDGELFF
>TRBJ2-1|TRBV6-5|few|TRBD1
TGTGCCAGCAGTTCCGGGACAGGGTACCCCTACAATGAGCAGTTCTTC
CASSSGTGYPYNEQFF
>TRBJ2-7|TRBV7-9|NA|NA
TGTGCCAGCAGCCCAAATTCGGGGATGAACAGCGAGCAGTACTTC
CASSPNSGMNSEQYF